Below, 18 T cell receptor beta chains from the same sample are listed, as sequenced in a study of CXCR3-negative and CXCR3-positive naive CD8 T cells. Antigen specificity for these receptors is unknown. Findings of the study overall: CXCR3-negative naive cells had less hydrophobic TRB CDR3s than did CXCR3-positive naive cells.

Libraries of TRB cDNA were made by 5' RACE and carried UMIs. TCRdb processed the 5' RACE reads again and assigns one entry to each CDR3 protein, with no DNA. The sample data list roughly 140,000 distinct CDR3 sequences. Sequenced material: naive CXCR3+ CD8+ T cells from blood. Subset here: CD45RO-CCR7+CD27+CD95- naive CD8+ T cells expressing CXCR3 (TNR3+). The source of these receptors is a human donor in good health. Some clones in this sample may be carry-over from other donors' samples.

This rearrangement joins TRBV20-1 to TRBJ2-5; lacking DNA, the TRBD1 call made by TCRdb goes unchecked. Germline CDR1 and CDR2: DFQATT and SNEGSKA (reference sequence). The CDR3 spans 14 residues. The CDR3 spells CSARAGDIQETQYF.

This rearrangement joins TRBV7-8 to TRBJ1-2. This CDR3 has 15 residues. The germline gives CDR1 SGHVS, CDR2 FQNEAQ. The CDR3 sequence: CASSLEGSSLWGYTF.

CDR3 sequence reads: CASSSDGFGNTIYF. The V call is TRBV7-9, the J call TRBJ1-3. The CDR3 spans 14 residues. The V gene's germline CDR1 is SEHNR and CDR2 FQNEAQ (reference sequence).

This chain's CDR3 is CASSLAPSGSPLGEQYF. V gene TRBV5-1 combines with J gene TRBJ2-7; TCRdb designates TRBD2, a call that cannot be tested without DNA. Per the germline V gene, CDR1 is SGHRS and CDR2 is YFSETQ. The CDR3 has 17 amino acids.

The V call is TRBV2, the J call TRBJ2-1. Germline-derived CDR1 and CDR2 are SNHLY and FYNNEI. The CDR3 loop spans 15 amino acids. CDR3 loop: CASTLGFSSYNEQFF. Drawing the rest from reference TRBV2 and TRBJ2-1, the complete variable domain is EPEVTQTPSHQVTQMGQEVILRCVPISNHLYFYWYRQILGQKVEFLVSFYNNEISEKSEIFDDQFSVERPDGSNFTLKIRSTKLEDSAMYFCASTLGFSSYNEQFFGPGTRLTVL.

This sequence joins TRBV30 and TRBJ2-1; there is no DNA to check the TCRdb D call of TRBD2. The CDR3 extends over 15 amino acids. CDR1 and CDR2 from the germline V gene are GTSNPN and SVGIG (reference sequence). This chain's CDR3 is CAWSVGAGGFNEQFF.

The J gene is TRBJ1-4, the V gene TRBV5-1; TCRdb lists TRBD1, though no DNA is available to test this call. The CDR3 covers 18 residues. Looked up from germline, CDR1 is SGHRS and CDR2 is YFSETQ. CDR3 sequence: CASTPGTGVLTTNEKLFF.

The chain combines TRBV12-3 or TRBV12-4 with TRBJ2-5; the D call of TRBD2 rests on TCRdb alone, since no DNA is present to check it. The CDR3 runs 15 residues. CDR3 amino acids: CASSPPSGGEETQYF.

The J gene is TRBJ2-7, the V gene TRBV11-2; absent DNA, TCRdb's TRBD1 call cannot be checked. Germline lookup yields CDR1 SGHAT and CDR2 FQNNGV. The length of the CDR3 is 14 residues. This CDR3 reads CASSLTGMTYEQYF.

The CDR3 region is CATLSASYNEQFF. This sequence joins TRBV27 and TRBJ2-1. Per the germline V gene, CDR1 is MNHEY and CDR2 is SMNVEV (reference sequence). The CDR3 contains 13 residues.

The chain employs TRBV12-3 or TRBV12-4 and TRBJ1-2; TCRdb outputs TRBD1, but without DNA this stays unchecked. The CDR3 totals 12 residues. CDR3 sequence: CASSHRAVGYTF.

The V gene is TRBV7-9, the J gene TRBJ2-7; TCRdb's assignment of TRBD2 cannot be checked, as there is no DNA. The CDR3 length is 15 residues. From germline, CDR1 is SEHNR and CDR2 FQNEAQ (reference sequence). This CDR3 is CASSLGNSDVYEQYF. Drawing the rest from reference TRBV7-9 and TRBJ2-7, the complete variable domain is DTGVSQNPRHKITKRGQNVTFRCDPISEHNRLYWYRQTLGQGPEFLTYFQNEAQLEKSRLLSDRFSAERPKGSFSTLEIQRTEQGDSAMYLCASSLGNSDVYEQYFGPGTRLTVT.

The V call is TRBV21-1, the J call TRBJ2-7; checking the TCRdb D call of TRBD1 is not possible without DNA. TRBV21-1 is a pseudogene locus. CDR3 length: 14 residues. The CDR3 sequence is CASSPPGSGPEQYF.

The genes are TRBV14 and TRBJ2-7; TCRdb gives TRBD1 as the D gene, but with no DNA this cannot be confirmed. From germline, CDR1 is SGHDN and CDR2 FVKESK. This CDR3 comprises 15 residues. This chain's CDR3 is CASSARAIISSEQYF.

The genes are TRBV20-1 and TRBJ1-1. The CDR3 is 13 residues long. Germline-derived CDR1 and CDR2 are DFQATT and SNEGSKA (reference sequence). The CDR3 loop reads CSARPGMNTEAFF.

The chain has TRBV7-9 and TRBJ2-1; the D gene TCRdb calls, TRBD1, cannot be checked with no DNA. The CDR3 runs to 16 residues. Per the germline V gene, CDR1 is SEHNR and CDR2 is FQNEAQ (reference sequence). The CDR3 region is CARSRLTGGVHNEQFF.

This sequence joins TRBV20-1 and TRBJ2-7; TCRdb designates TRBD1, a call that cannot be tested without DNA. The CDR3 spans 12 residues. Looked up from germline, CDR1 is DFQATT and CDR2 is SNEGSKA (reference sequence). CDR3 sequence reads: CSVRGGGYEQYF.

This chain joins TRBV20-1 and TRBJ2-1; there is no DNA to check the TCRdb D call of TRBD1. Germline V gene sequence: CDR1 DFQATT, CDR2 SNEGSKA (reference sequence). This CDR3 region has 15 residues. CDR3 in amino acids: CSARGPGGSYNEQFF.